A selection of T cell receptor beta chains follows, all from one sample in a study of CD8 T cells in Susac syndrome. TCRdb re-derived calls from the immunoSEQ multiplex PCR reads in MiXCR, one entry per CDR3 protein. The sample lists 200,000 to 250,000 distinct CDR3 sequences; around 90% were seen once. The specimen was CD8+ T cells from PBMCs. The receptors derive from a human donor with multiple sclerosis. Both conserved end residues are part of each CDR3. The order of the fields is clone size, D gene, V gene, J gene, CDR3 DNA, CDR3 protein. A D gene is named only where the DNA matches it firmly. Expanded clones get a size class; other rows say once, few or many, or leave the size out.

-	TRBD1	TRBV20-1	TRBJ2-7	TGCAGTGCTAGAGATCCGGGACAGGGGGATTACGAGCAGTACTTC	CSARDPGQGDYEQYF
-	-	TRBV3-1	TRBJ2-5	TGTGCCAGCAGCCAAGATGTCGGGCAAGAGACCCAGTACTTC	CASSQDVGQETQYF
-	-	TRBV11-3	TRBJ2-2	TGTGCCAGCAGTCCCCCGATGGGGGTCCACTTGAACACCGGGGAGCTGTTTTTT	CASSPPMGVHLNTGELFF
-	TRBD1	TRBV11-2	TRBJ1-2	TGTGCCGGGGAGGGATCTAGGGTTCCCGGACAGGGAAACTATGGCTACACCTTC	CAGEGSRVPGQGNYGYTF
-	-	TRBV19	TRBJ1-2	TGTGCCAGTAGGGGGTTTTGGGACTATGGCTACACCTTC	CASRGFWDYGYTF
-	-	TRBV6-2/TRBV6-3	TRBJ2-7	TGTGCCAGCAGTACCCGACGCCAGGGGTCCTACGAGCAGTACTTC	CASSTRRQGSYEQYF
-	-	TRBV12-3/TRBV12-4	TRBJ1-2	TGTGCCAGCGGGGTGAAAGGCTACACCTTC	CASGVKGYTF
once	TRBD2	TRBV29-1	TRBJ2-2	TGCAGCGTCTTAATAGCGGGGACCGGGGAGCTGTTTTTT	CSVLIAGTGELFF
-	TRBD2	TRBV7-6	TRBJ2-7	TGTGCCAGCAGCTTAGCGGTGCGGGAGGGGTACGAGCAGTACTTC	CASSLAVREGYEQYF
-	-	TRBV6-6	TRBJ1-1	TGTGCCAGCAGTTACGCAGCAGGGAAAACTGAAGCTTTCTTT	CASSYAAGKTEAFF
-	-	TRBV15	TRBJ1-2	TGTGCCACCAGCGGGACGTTTGGTGATGGCTACACCTTC	CATSGTFGDGYTF
-	TRBD2	TRBV20-1	TRBJ2-3	TGCAGTGCTTCCCGGGGAGCGGGGGCCATCGTTAGCACAGATACGCAGTATTTT	CSASRGAGAIVSTDTQYF
-	TRBD1	TRBV7-9	TRBJ2-7	TGTGCCAGCAGCGGGACAGTCCCCTACGAGCAGTACTTC	CASSGTVPYEQYF
once	-	TRBV18	TRBJ2-1	TGTGCCAGCTCACCCTGGGTAAATGAGCAGTTCTTC	CASSPWVNEQFF
-	-	TRBV7-2	TRBJ2-7	TGTGCCAGCAGCTTTCGGACAGATGCCTACGAGCAGTACTTC	CASSFRTDAYEQYF
-	TRBD1	TRBV25-1	TRBJ1-1	TGTGCCAGCAGTGAATATAGACAGGGAAAGGGGAACACTGAAGCTTTCTTT	CASSEYRQGKGNTEAFF
-	-	TRBV6-1	TRBJ2-5	TGTGCCAGCAGTGGCCCCAAACTAGTGCGAGAGACCCAGTACTTC	CASSGPKLVRETQYF
-	TRBD1	TRBV30	TRBJ2-3	TGTGCCTCACAGACAGGGACCAGCACAGATACGCAGTATTTT	CASQTGTSTDTQYF
-	-	TRBV7-6	TRBJ1-5	TGTGCCAGCAGCTCGTTAACAGGATTGAATCAGCCCCAGCATTTT	CASSSLTGLNQPQHF
-	TRBD1	TRBV29-1	TRBJ2-7	TGCAGCGTCGGGACAGGGTACGAGCAGTACTTC	CSVGTGYEQYF
few	-	TRBV6-1	TRBJ2-1	TGTGCCAACCCGTCAAGGAGATACAATGAGCAGTTCTTC	CANPSRRYNEQFF
-	TRBD1	TRBV3-1	TRBJ1-2	TGTGCCAGCAGCCTAGGACAGGTTTTCTATGGCTACACCTTC	CASSLGQVFYGYTF
-	-	TRBV6-6	TRBJ1-1	TGTGCCAGCAGTTACCGAATTTTAGGCAGGGGCACTGAAGCTTTCTTT	CASSYRILGRGTEAFF
once	TRBD1	TRBV12-3/TRBV12-4	TRBJ1-1	TGTGCCAGCCGTGGGACAGGGTGGAATACTGAAGCTTTCTTT	CASRGTGWNTEAFF
-	TRBD2	TRBV9	TRBJ2-7	TGTGCCAGCAGCGCGGGACTAGCCCAGCGCGAGCAGTACTTC	CASSAGLAQREQYF
-	TRBD2	TRBV6-5	TRBJ2-1	TGTGCCAGCACGGGGGGAGGGACCCAGTTCTTC	CASTGGGTQFF
-	TRBD2	TRBV9	TRBJ2-3	TGTGCCAGCAGCGTAGGGACTAGCGGGAGTGAAGATACGCAGTATTTT	CASSVGTSGSEDTQYF
-	-	TRBV11-2	TRBJ1-1	TGTGCCAGCAGCTTAGGTGGTGTGCTTAGCCCTGAAGCTTTCTTT	CASSLGGVLSPEAFF
-	-	TRBV7-8	TRBJ2-5	TGTGCCAGCAGCTCGAAGGGACGGTACCAAGAGACCCAGTACTTC	CASSSKGRYQETQYF
-	-	TRBV7-9	TRBJ1-1	TGTGCCAGCAGCCGCCAGGGGTACACTGAAGCTTTCTTT	CASSRQGYTEAFF
-	-	TRBV11-2	TRBJ1-2	TGTGCCAGCAGCTTAAGTCGCAGGGGAATTCGTTATGGCTACACCTTC	CASSLSRRGIRYGYTF
-	TRBD1	TRBV4-1	TRBJ1-1	TGCGCCAGCAGCCAAGTGACAGGGGCTGAGGCTTTCTTT	CASSQVTGAEAFF
-	-	TRBV30	TRBJ2-7	TGTGCCTGGAGTGAAGCGGAGTACGAGCAGTACTTC	CAWSEAEYEQYF
-	TRBD2	TRBV4-3	TRBJ2-2	TGCGCCAGCAGCCAAGATGGCGGGAGCAACACCGGGGAGCTGTTTTTT	CASSQDGGSNTGELFF
-	TRBD2	TRBV7-9	TRBJ2-2	TGTGCCAGCAGCTCGCCGGGACTAGCGGGACAGAACACCGGGGAGCTGTTTTTT	CASSSPGLAGQNTGELFF
-	-	TRBV10-2	TRBJ2-1	TGCGCCAGCAGTGAGTTTGAAGGCAATGAGCAGTTCTTC	CASSEFEGNEQFF